This TCR beta chain was retrieved from a study of response to subunit inactivated influenza vaccine. On this clonotype itself: The antigen is undetermined.

TCRdb reanalysed the RT-PCR reads using MiXCR and keeps one entry per CDR3 protein. The data contain roughly 790,000 distinct CDR3 sequences, less than 25% of them singletons. Whole-study findings and limits: New T cells are recruited in small numbers by each seasonal influenza vaccination, according to the authors' suggestion.

Trimming shortened V by 6 bases and J by 7 bases, and 7 bases separated the two germline ends. Germline CDR1 reads ENHRY; CDR2 reads SYGVKD. This CDR3 is 11 amino acids long. The TCR originated in a man aged 45-65 years who received an inactivated influenza vaccine. Sequencing used PBMCs from blood, obtained approximately 5 days after vaccination. V is TRBV10-3 and J is TRBJ2-1; D may be TRBD2 (5 bases). DNA of the CDR3: TGTGCCATCAGAACGGGAAATGAGCAGTTCTTC. Residues: CAIRTGNEQFF.